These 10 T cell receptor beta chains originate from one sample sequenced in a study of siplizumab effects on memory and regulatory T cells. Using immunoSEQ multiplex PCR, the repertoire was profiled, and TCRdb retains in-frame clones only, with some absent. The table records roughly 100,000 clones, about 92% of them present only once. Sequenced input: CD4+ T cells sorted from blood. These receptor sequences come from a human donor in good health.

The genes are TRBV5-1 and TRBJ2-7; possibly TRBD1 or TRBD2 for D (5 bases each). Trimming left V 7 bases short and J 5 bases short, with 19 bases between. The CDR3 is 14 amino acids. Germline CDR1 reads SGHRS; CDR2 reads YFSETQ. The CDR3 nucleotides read TGCGCCAGCGGACCTCCGGGGCCCAGGGACGAGCAGTACTTC. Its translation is CASGPPGPRDEQYF.

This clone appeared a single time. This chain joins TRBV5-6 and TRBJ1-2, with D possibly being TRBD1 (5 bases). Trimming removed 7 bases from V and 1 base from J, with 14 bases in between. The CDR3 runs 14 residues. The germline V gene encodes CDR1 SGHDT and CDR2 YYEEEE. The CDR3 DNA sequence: TGTGCCAGCCTCGAGGGGACCGATAACTATGGCTACACCTTC. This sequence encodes CASLEGTDNYGYTF.

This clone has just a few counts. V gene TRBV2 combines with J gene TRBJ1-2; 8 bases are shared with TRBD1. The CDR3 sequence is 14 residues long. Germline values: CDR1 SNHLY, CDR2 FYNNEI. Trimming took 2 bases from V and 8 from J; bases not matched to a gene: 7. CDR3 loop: CASSERQGAGGYTF. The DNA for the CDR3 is TGTGCCAGCAGTGAAAGGCAGGGGGCTGGAGGCTACACCTTC.

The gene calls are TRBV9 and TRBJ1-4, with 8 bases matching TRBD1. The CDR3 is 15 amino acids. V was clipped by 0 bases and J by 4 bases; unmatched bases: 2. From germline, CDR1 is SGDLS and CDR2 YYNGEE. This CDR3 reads CASSVAGGLNEKLFF. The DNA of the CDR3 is TGTGCCAGCAGCGTAGCAGGGGGCCTTAATGAAAAACTGTTTTTT.

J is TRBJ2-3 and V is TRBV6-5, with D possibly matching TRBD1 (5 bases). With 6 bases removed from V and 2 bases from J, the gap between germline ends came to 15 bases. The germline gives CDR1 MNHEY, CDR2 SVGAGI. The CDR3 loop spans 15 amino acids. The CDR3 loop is CASSQGPRVTDTQYF. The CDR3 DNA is TGTGCCAGCAGCCAGGGCCCTAGGGTCACAGATACGCAGTATTTT.

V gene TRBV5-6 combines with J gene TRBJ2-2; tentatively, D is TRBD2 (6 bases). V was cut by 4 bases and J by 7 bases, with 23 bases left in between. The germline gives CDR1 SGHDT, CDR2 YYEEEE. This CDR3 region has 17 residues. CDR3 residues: CASSPGPGGILGGELFF. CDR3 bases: TGTGCCAGCAGCCCCGGCCCTGGGGGGATATTAGGCGGGGAGCTGTTTTTT.

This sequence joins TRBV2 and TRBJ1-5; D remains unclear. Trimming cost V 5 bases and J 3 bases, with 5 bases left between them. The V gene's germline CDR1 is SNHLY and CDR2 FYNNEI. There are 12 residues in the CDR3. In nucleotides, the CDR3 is TGTGCCAGCAGTATCACCAATCAGCCCCAGCATTTT. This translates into CASSITNQPQHF. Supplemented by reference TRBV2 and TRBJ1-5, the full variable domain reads EPEVTQTPSHQVTQMGQEVILRCVPISNHLYFYWYRQILGQKVEFLVSFYNNEISEKSEIFDDQFSVERPDGSNFTLKIRSTKLEDSAMYFCASSITNQPQHFGDGTRLSIL.

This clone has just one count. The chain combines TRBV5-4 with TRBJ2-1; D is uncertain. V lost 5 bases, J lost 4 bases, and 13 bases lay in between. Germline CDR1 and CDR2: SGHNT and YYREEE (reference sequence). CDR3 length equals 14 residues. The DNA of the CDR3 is TGTGCCAGCAGTCCGACCATGAATTACAATGAGCAGTTCTTC. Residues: CASSPTMNYNEQFF. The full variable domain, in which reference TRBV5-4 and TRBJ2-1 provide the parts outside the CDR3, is ETGVTQSPTHLIKTRGQQVTLRCSSQSGHNTVSWYQQALGQGPQFIFQYYREEENGRGNFPPRFSGLQFPNYSSELNVNALELDDSALYLCASSPTMNYNEQFFGPGTRLTVL.

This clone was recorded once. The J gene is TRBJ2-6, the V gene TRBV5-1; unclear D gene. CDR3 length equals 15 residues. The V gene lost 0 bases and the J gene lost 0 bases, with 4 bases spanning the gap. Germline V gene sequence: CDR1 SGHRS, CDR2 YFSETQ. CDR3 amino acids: CASSLAGSGANVLTF. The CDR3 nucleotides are TGCGCCAGCAGCTTGGCCGGCTCTGGGGCCAACGTCCTGACTTTC.

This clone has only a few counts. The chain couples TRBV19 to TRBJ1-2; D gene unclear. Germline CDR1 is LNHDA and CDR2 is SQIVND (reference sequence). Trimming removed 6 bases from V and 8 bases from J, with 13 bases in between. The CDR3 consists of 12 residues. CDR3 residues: CASSNGFKGYTF. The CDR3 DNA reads TGTGCCAGTAGCAATGGGTTTAAGGGCTACACCTTC.